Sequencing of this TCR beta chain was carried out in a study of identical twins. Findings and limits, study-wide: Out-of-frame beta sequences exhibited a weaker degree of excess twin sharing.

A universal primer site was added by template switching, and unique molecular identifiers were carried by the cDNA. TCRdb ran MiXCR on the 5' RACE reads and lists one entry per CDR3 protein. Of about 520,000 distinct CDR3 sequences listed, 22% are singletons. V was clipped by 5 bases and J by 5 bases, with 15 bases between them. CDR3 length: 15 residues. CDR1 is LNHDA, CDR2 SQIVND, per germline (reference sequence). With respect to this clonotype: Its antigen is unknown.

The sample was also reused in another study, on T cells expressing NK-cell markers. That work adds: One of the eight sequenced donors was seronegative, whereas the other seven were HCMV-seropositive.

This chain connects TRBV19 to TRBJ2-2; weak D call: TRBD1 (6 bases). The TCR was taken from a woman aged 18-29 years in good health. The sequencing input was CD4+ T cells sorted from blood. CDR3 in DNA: TGTGCCAGTAGTGGTGGGACAACCTTTACCGGGGAGCTGTTTTTT. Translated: CASSGGTTFTGELFF.